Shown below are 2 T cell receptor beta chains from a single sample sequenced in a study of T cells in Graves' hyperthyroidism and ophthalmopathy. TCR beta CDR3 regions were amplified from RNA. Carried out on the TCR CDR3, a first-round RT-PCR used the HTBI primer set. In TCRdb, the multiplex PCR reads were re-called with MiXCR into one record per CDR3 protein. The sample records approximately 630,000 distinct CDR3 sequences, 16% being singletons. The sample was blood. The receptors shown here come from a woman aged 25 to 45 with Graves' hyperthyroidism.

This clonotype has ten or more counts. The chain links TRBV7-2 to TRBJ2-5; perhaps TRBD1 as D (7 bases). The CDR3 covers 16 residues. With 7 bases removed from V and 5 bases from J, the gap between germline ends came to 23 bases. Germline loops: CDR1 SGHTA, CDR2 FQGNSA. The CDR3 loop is CASNKPTGQGRETQYF. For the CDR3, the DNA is TGTGCCAGCAACAAGCCGACAGGGCAGGGGAGGGAGACCCAGTACTTC.

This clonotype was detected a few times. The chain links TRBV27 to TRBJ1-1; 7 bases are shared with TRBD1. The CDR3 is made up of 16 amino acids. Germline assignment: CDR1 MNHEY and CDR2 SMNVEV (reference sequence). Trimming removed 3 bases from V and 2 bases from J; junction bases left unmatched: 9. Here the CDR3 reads CASSFRWTGLNTEAFF. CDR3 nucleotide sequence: TGTGCCAGCAGTTTTCGGTGGACAGGTCTAAACACTGAAGCTTTCTTT.